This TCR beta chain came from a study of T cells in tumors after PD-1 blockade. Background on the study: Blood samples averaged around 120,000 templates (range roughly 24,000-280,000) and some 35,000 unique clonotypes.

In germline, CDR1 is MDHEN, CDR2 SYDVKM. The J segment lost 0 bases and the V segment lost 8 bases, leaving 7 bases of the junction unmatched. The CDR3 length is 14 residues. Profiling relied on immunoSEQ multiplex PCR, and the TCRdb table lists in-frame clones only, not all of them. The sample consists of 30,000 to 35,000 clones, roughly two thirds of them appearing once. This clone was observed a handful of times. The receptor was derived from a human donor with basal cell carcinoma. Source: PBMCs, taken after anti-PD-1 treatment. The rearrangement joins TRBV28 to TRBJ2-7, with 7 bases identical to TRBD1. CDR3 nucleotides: TGTGCCAGCCAACGACAGGGCAGCTCCTACGAGCAGTACTTC. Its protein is CASQRQGSSYEQYF.